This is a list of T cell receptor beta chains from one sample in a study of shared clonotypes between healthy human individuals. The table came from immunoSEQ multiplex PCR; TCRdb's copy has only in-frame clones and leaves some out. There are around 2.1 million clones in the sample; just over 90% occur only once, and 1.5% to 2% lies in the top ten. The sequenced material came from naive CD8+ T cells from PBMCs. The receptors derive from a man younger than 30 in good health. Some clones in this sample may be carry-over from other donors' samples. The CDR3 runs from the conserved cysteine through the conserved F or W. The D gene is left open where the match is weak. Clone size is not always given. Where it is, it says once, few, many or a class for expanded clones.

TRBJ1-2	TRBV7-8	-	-	TGTGCCAGCAGCTTAGGATGGACAGCCAACTATGGCTACACCTTC	CASSLGWTANYGYTF
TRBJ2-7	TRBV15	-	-	TGTGCCACCGGTTCCCCCTACGAGCAGTACTTC	CATGSPYEQYF
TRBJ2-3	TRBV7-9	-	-	TGTGCCAGCAGCCCAACCACAGATACGCAGTATTTT	CASSPTTDTQYF
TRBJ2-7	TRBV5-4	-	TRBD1	TGTGCCAGCAGCTTTGCGGCGACAGGGACCTACGAGCAGTACTTC	CASSFAATGTYEQYF
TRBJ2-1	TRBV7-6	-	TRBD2	TGTGCCAGCAGCTTAAGCGGGAGGGTTAGCTCCTACAATGAGCAGTTCTTC	CASSLSGRVSSYNEQFF
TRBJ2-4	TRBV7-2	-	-	TGTGCCAGCAGATACGACCAAACCGGGAACATTCAGTACTTC	CASRYDQTGNIQYF
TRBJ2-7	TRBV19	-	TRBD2	TGTGCCAGTAGTATGGGGACTAACTACGAGCAGTACTTC	CASSMGTNYEQYF
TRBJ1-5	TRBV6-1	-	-	TGTGCCAGCAGTGACGGACAGATAAGCAATCAGCCCCAGCATTTT	CASSDGQISNQPQHF
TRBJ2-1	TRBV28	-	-	TGTGCCAGCAGTTTACCCGTGACGGAGCAGTTCTTC	CASSLPVTEQFF
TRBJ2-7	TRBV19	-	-	TGTGCCAGTAGTACGCAGGGACGGATCCACTCCTACGAGCAGTACTTC	CASSTQGRIHSYEQYF
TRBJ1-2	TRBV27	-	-	TGTGCCAGCAGTGGAACGGGCCCCGTGAGTGGACGCAACTATGGCTACACCTTC	CASSGTGPVSGRNYGYTF
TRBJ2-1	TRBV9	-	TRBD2	TGTGCCAGCAGCGTAGGTGCGGGAGCCTACAATGAGCAGTTCTTC	CASSVGAGAYNEQFF
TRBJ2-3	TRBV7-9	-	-	TGTGCCAGCAGCTTAGGCAGCAACACAGATACGCAGTATTTT	CASSLGSNTDTQYF
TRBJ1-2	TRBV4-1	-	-	TGCGCCAGCAGCCAGAGAGAAGTACAAAACTATGGCTACACCTTC	CASSQREVQNYGYTF
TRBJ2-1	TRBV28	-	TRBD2	TGTGCCAGCAGTGCCGGGGCGGGAGTCTACAATGAGCAGTTCTTC	CASSAGAGVYNEQFF
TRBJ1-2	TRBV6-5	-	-	TGTGCCAGCAGTTTCTATGGTATTGGGGGGCTCCGTGGCTACACCTTC	CASSFYGIGGLRGYTF
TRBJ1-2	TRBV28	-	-	TGTGCCAGCAGTACCCCGACACAAGGGTGGAACTATGGCTACACCTTC	CASSTPTQGWNYGYTF
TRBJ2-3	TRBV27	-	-	TGTGCCAGCAGTCCGGGCCTTGCTGATACGCAGTATTTT	CASSPGLADTQYF
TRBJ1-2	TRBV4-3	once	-	TGCGCCAGCAGCCAAGAGTTGGGGGGCGGTGGCTACACCTTC	CASSQELGGGGYTF
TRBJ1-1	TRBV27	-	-	TGTGCCAGCAGTTTATCGTGGGGAGAGTCTGAAGCTTTCTTT	CASSLSWGESEAFF
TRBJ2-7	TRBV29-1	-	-	TGCAGCGTTCGGGCGAGGGGTTACGAGCAGTACTTC	CSVRARGYEQYF
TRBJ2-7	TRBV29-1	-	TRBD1	TGCAGCGTTGGGTTTAGGACAGGGGGTAACGAGCAGTACTTC	CSVGFRTGGNEQYF
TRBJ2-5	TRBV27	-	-	TGTGCCAGCAGGAAAATAGGGGGGGAGACCCAGTACTTC	CASRKIGGETQYF
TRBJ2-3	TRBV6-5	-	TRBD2	TGTGCCAGCAGTTACTCTAGCGGGAGAGCTGGAGATACGCAGTATTTT	CASSYSSGRAGDTQYF
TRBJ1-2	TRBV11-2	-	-	TGTGCCAGCAGCTTAGTAGGCGGGGGTCATAGCGATGGCTACACCTTC	CASSLVGGGHSDGYTF
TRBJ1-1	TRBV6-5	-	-	TGTGCCAGCAGTTGGTACAGGGCCACTGAAGCTTTCTTT	CASSWYRATEAFF
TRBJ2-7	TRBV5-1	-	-	TGCGCCAGCAGCTTGGCCAACGAGCAGTACTTC	CASSLANEQYF
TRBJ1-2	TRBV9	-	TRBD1	TGTGCCAGCAGCGTAGGCCAGGGGGACGGCTACACCTTC	CASSVGQGDGYTF
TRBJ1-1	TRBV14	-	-	TGTGCCAGCAGCCAAGGGCGCGTGAACACTGAAGCTTTCTTT	CASSQGRVNTEAFF
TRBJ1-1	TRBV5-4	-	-	TGTGCCAGCAGCTTCGGGACTGAAGCTTTCTTT	CASSFGTEAFF
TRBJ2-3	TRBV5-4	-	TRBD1	TGTGCCACCCAAGATCGGACAGGGAGTGCAGATACGCAGTATTTT	CATQDRTGSADTQYF
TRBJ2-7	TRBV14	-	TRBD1	TGTGCCAGCAGCCATCCTAGGGGGACAGCGTCCTACGAGCAGTACTTC	CASSHPRGTASYEQYF
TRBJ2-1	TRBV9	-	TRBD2	TGTGCCAGCAGCGCTCAGAGGACTAGCGGGAGGGGGAATGAGCAGTTCTTC	CASSAQRTSGRGNEQFF
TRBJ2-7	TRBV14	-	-	TGTGCCAGCAGCCCGACTTTCCGCGAGCAGTACTTC	CASSPTFREQYF
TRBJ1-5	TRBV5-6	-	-	TGTGCCAGCAGCTCAACCCCATCGGGCAATCAGCCCCAGCATTTT	CASSSTPSGNQPQHF
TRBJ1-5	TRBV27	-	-	TGTGCCAGCAGGCACGGCCACAAAAATCAGCCCCAGCATTTT	CASRHGHKNQPQHF
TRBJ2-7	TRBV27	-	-	TGTGCCAGCAGTTCCGACTATCCCTACGAGCAGTACTTC	CASSSDYPYEQYF
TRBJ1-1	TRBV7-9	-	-	TGTGCCAGCAGCTATAGAAACACTGAAGCTTTCTTT	CASSYRNTEAFF
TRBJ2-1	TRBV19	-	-	TGTGCCAGTACCAAAGGACAGACCACCTACAATGAGCAGTTCTTC	CASTKGQTTYNEQFF
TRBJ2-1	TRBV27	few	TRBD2	TGTGCCAGCAGTTTCGGGCTAGCGGCCTACAATGAGCAGTTCTTC	CASSFGLAAYNEQFF